A selection of T cell receptor beta chains follows, all from one sample in a study of T cells in Graves' hyperthyroidism and ophthalmopathy. One entry per CDR3 protein, called by TCRdb with MiXCR from the multiplex PCR reads. There are about 59,000 distinct CDR3 sequences in the sample; approximately 53% occur only once, and approximately 3.4% lies in the top ten. The sample consisted of blood. These receptors all come from a woman aged 60-75 years with Graves' ophthalmopathy. CDR3s include the opening cysteine and the closing phenylalanine or tryptophan. D genes are given only for firm matches. Clone size is given for some rows only: seen once, a few or many times, or a class if the clone is expanded.

j_gene,abundance,d_gene,v_gene,CDR3aa,CDR3nt
TRBJ1-5,.,TRBD1,TRBV20-1,CSARGTGANEQPQHF,TGCAGTGCTAGAGGGACAGGGGCCAACGAGCAGCCCCAGCATTTT
TRBJ2-1,.,TRBD2,TRBV10-1,CASSVEREGRDEQFF,TGCGCCAGCAGTGTGGAGCGGGAGGGCCGCGATGAGCAGTTCTTC
TRBJ1-1,.,.,TRBV20-1,CSARTSGGGDTEAFF,TGCAGTGCACGGACTAGCGGGGGCGGGGACACTGAAGCTTTCTTT
TRBJ1-2,few,TRBD1,TRBV7-2,CASSLGLDRAGYTF,TGTGCCAGCAGCTTAGGCTTGGACAGGGCGGGCTACACCTTC
TRBJ2-7,once,.,TRBV5-1,CASSLGGQTYEQYF,TGCGCCAGCAGCTTGGGGGGTCAAACCTACGAGCAGTACTTC
TRBJ2-1,medium-sized,TRBD1,TRBV29-1,CSVERTGNNEQFF,TGCAGCGTTGAGAGGACAGGTAACAATGAGCAGTTCTTC
TRBJ1-4,.,.,TRBV19,CASSISGGVGTNEKLFF,TGTGCCAGTAGTATATCGGGGGGCGTAGGAACTAATGAAAAACTGTTTTTT
TRBJ2-1,.,.,TRBV7-2,CASSLRANRLINNEQFF,TGTGCCAGCAGCTTAAGGGCAAACAGGTTAATTAACAATGAGCAGTTCTTC
TRBJ1-6,.,TRBD1,TRBV5-6,CASSPGQDSPLHF,TGTGCCAGCAGCCCGGGACAGGATTCACCCCTCCACTTT
TRBJ1-1,many,.,TRBV9,CASSVVQGSTEAFF,TGTGCCAGCAGCGTAGTCCAGGGGAGCACTGAAGCTTTCTTT
TRBJ2-7,.,.,TRBV20-1,CSARDPTRADYEQYF,TGCAGTGCTAGAGACCCGACTAGGGCGGACTACGAGCAGTACTTC
TRBJ1-4,.,.,TRBV9,CASSAGWGADEKLFF,TGTGCCAGCAGCGCCGGATGGGGGGCTGATGAAAAACTGTTTTTC